This T cell receptor (beta chain) stems from a study of cytomegalovirus exposure and HLA in healthy donors. Study-level findings and limits: In an earlier analysis, in some 600 donors, most V segments appeared productive either ~87% or ~30% of the time.

Concerning this clone itself: Its antigen remains unidentified.

The CDR3 has 14 residues. The ends lost 3 bases at V and 5 bases at J; junction bases unmatched: 5. CDR1 and CDR2 from the germline V gene are KGHSH and LQKENI. While unrecorded immune exposures were likely, the donors were nominally healthy when sampled. The PCR employed 60 Vbeta primers together with 13 Jbeta primers. The repertoire was sequenced with immunoSEQ multiplex PCR; TCRdb's copy has only in-frame clones and lacks some. The sample lists about 180,000 clones; around four fifths were seen once. The sequenced material came from PBMCs. This receptor was obtained from a woman aged 60 to 75 in good health and CMV-seropositive. This rearrangement joins TRBV18 to TRBJ1-1; TRBD1 aligns across 8 bases. CDR3 sequence reads: CASSPQGADTEAFF. CDR3 in DNA: TGTGCCAGCTCACCGCAGGGGGCCGATACTGAAGCTTTCTTT. The full variable domain, with the rest looked up from reference TRBV18 and TRBJ1-1, is NAGVMQNPRHLVRRRGQEARLRCSPMKGHSHVYWYRQLPEEGLKFMVYLQKENIIDESGMPKERFSAEFPKEGPSILRIQQVVRGDSAAYFCASSPQGADTEAFFGQGTRLTVV.